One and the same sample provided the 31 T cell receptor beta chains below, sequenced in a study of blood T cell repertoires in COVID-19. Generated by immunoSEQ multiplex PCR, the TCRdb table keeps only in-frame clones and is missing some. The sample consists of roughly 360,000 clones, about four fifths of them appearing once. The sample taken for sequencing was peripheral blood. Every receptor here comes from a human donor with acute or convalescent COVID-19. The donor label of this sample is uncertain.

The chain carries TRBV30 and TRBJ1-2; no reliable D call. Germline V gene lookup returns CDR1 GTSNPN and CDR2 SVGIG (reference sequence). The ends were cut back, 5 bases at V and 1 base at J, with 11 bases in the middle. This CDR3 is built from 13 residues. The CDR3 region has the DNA TGTGCCTGGGCCGCCGGGAATAACTATGGCTACACCTTC. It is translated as CAWAAGNNYGYTF.

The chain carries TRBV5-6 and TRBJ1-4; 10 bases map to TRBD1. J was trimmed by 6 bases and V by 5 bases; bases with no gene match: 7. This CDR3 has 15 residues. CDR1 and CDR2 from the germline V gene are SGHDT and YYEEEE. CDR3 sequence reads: CASSLTGTGDEKLFF. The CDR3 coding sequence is TGTGCCAGCAGTCTCACCGGGACAGGGGATGAAAAACTGTTTTTT.

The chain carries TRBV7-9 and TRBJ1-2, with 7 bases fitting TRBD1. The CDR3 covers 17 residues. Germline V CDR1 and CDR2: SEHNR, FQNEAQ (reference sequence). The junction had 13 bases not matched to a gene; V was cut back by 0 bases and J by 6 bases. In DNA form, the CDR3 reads TGTGCCAGCAGCTTAGCGCGGGGAGAGGGACAGAGAAATGGCTACACCTTC. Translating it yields CASSLARGEGQRNGYTF.

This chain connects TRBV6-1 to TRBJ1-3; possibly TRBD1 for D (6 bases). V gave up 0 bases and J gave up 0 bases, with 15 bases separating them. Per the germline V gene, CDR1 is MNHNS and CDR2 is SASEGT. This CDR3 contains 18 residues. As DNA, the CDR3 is TGTGCCAGCAGTGAAGCCAGGGGCGGAAGTCTCTCTGGAAACACCATATATTTT. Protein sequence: CASSEARGGSLSGNTIYF.

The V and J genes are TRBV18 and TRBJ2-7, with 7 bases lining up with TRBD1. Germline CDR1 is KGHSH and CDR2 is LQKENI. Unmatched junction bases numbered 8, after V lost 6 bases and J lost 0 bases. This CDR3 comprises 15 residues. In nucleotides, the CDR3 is TGTGCCAGCTCGTTGACAGGGACCAGCTCCTACGAGCAGTACTTC. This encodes CASSLTGTSSYEQYF.

The CDR3 DNA reads as TGTGCCTGGAGTCCAGGGGATAATTCACCCCTCCACTTT. This codes for CAWSPGDNSPLHF. This chain links TRBV30 with TRBJ1-6; perhaps TRBD1 as D (6 bases). The CDR3 totals 13 residues. Germline-derived CDR1 and CDR2 are GTSNPN and SVGIG (reference sequence). V dropped 2 bases and J dropped 5 bases, with 7 bases sitting between them. Complete variable domain (other parts from reference TRBV30 and TRBJ1-6): SQTIHQWPATLVQPVGSPLSLECTVEGTSNPNLYWYRQAAGRGLQLLFYSVGIGQISSEVPQNLSASRPQDRQFILSSKKLLLSDSGFYLCAWSPGDNSPLHFGNGTRLTVT.

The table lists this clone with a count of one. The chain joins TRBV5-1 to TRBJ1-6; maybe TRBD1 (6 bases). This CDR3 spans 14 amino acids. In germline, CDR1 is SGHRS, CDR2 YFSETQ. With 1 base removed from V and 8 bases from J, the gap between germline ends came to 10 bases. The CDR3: CASSLWGPDSPLHF. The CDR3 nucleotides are TGCGCCAGCAGCTTGTGGGGGCCGGATTCACCCCTCCACTTT. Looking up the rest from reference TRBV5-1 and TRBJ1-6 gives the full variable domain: KAGVTQTPRYLIKTRGQQVTLSCSPISGHRSVSWYQQTPGQGLQFLFEYFSETQRNKGNFPGRFSGRQFSNSRSEMNVSTLELGDSALYLCASSLWGPDSPLHFGNGTRLTVT.

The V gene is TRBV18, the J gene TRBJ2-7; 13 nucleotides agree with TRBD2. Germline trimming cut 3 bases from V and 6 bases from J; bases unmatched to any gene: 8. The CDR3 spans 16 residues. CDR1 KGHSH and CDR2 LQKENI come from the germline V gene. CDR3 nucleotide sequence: TGTGCCAGCTCACCGCCGGGACTAGCGGGAACGGGCGAGCAGTACTTC. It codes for CASSPPGLAGTGEQYF.

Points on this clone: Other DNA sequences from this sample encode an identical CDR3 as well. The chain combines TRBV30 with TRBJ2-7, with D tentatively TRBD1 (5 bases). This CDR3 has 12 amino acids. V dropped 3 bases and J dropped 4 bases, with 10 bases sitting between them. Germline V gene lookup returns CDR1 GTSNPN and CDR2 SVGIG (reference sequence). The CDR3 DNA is TGTGCCTGGAGCGGGCAGGGTTACGAGCAGTACTTC. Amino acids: CAWSGQGYEQYF.

The CDR3 sequence is CASTPGLGEQYF. The CDR3 nucleotides are TGTGCCAGCACCCCCGGTCTAGGCGAGCAGTACTTC. The chain is built from TRBV28 and TRBJ2-7; D gene ambiguous. This CDR3 has 12 amino acids. With 7 bases removed from V and 6 bases from J, the gap between germline ends came to 13 bases. CDR1 and CDR2 (germline): MDHEN, SYDVKM.

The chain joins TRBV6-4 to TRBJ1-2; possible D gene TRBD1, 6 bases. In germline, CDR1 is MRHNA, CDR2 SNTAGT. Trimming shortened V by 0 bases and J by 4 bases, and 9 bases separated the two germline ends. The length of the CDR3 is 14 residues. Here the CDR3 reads CASSDSGGVYGYTF. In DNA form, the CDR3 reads TGTGCCAGCAGTGACTCAGGGGGAGTCTATGGCTACACCTTC.

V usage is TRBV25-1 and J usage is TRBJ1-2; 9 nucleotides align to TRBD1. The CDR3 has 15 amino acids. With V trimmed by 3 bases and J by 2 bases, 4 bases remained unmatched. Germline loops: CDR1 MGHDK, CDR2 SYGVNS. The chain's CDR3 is CASSDPGTGNYGYTF. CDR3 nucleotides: TGTGCCAGCAGTGACCCCGGGACAGGGAACTATGGCTACACCTTC.

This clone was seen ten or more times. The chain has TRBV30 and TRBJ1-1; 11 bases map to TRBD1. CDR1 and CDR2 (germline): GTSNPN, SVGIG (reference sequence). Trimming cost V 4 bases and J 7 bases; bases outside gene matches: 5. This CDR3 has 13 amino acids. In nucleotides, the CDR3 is TGTGCCTGGAAAGCCGGGACAGGGGGTGAAGCTTTCTTT. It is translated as CAWKAGTGGEAFF.

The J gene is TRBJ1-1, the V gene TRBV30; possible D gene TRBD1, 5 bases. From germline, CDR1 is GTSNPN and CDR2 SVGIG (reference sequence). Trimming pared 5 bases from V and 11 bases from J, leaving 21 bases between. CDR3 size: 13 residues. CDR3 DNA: TGTGCCTGGGGGACTTCGGGAGTGGTTCGGGCTTTCTTT. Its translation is CAWGTSGVVRAFF.

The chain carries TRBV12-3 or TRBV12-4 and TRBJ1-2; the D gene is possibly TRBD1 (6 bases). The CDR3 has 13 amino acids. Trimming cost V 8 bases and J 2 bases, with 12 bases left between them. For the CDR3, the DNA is TGTGCCAGCGCCGGGACAACAAACTATGGCTACACCTTC. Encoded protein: CASAGTTNYGYTF.

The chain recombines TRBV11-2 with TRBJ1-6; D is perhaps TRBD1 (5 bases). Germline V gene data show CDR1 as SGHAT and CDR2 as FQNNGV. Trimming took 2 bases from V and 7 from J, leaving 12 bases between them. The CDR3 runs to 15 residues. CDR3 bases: TGTGCCAGCAGCTTAACCAGGGCTATAAATTCACCCCTCCACTTT. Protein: CASSLTRAINSPLHF.

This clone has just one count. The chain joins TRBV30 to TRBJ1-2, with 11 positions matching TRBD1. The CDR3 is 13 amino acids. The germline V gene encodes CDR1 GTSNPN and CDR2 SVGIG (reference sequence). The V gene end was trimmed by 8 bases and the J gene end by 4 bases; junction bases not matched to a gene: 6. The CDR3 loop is CAHRTGGSYGYTF. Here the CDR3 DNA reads TGTGCCCACCGGACAGGGGGCTCCTATGGCTACACCTTC. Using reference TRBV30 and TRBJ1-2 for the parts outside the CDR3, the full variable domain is SQTIHQWPATLVQPVGSPLSLECTVEGTSNPNLYWYRQAAGRGLQLLFYSVGIGQISSEVPQNLSASRPQDRQFILSSKKLLLSDSGFYLCAHRTGGSYGYTFGSGTRLTVV.

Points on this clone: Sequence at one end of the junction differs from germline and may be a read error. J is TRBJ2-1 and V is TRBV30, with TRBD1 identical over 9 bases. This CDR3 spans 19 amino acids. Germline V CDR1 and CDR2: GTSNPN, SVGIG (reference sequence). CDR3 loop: CAWSVGTGFKSSRGNAQFF. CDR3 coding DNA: TGTGCCTGGAGTGTAGGGACAGGGTTCAAGTCTAGCCGTGGTAATGCGCAGTTCTTC.

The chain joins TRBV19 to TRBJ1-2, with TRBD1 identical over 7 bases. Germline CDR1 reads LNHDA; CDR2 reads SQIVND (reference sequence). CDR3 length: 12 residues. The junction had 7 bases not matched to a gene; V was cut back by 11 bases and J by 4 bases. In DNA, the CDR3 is TGTGCCTCCGAGGGGGCAGTCTATGGCTACACCTTC. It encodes CASEGAVYGYTF.

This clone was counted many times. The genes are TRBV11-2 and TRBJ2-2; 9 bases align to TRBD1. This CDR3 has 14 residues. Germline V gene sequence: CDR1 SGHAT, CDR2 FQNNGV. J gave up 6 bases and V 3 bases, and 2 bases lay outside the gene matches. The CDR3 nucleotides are TGTGCCAGCAGCTTTGGGACAGGGCCCGGGGAGCTGTTTTTT. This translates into CASSFGTGPGELFF.

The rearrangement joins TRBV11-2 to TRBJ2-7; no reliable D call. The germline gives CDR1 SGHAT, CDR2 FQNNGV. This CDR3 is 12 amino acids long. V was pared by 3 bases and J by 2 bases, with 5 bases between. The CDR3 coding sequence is TGTGCCAGCAGCTTGGGCGCCTACGAGCAGTACTTC. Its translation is CASSLGAYEQYF.

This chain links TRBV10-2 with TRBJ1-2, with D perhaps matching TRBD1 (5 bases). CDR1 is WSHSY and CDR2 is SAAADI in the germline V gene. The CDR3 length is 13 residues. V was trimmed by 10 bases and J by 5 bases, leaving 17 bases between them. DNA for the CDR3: TGCGCCACACAGACGTCGGACATTTATGGCTACACCTTC. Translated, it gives CATQTSDIYGYTF.

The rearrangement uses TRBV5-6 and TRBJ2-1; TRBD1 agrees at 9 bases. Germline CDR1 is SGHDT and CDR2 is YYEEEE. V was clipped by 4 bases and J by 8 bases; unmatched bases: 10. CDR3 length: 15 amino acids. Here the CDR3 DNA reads TGTGCCAGCAGCCCGGGGACAGGGCAATTGGATGAGCAGTTCTTC. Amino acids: CASSPGTGQLDEQFF.

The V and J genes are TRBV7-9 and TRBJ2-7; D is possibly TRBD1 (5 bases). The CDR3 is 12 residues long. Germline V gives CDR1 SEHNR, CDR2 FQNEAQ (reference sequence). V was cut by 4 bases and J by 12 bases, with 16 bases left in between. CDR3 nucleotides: TGTGCCAGCAGCTCGAACCAGGGTTATACGTACTTC. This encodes CASSSNQGYTYF.

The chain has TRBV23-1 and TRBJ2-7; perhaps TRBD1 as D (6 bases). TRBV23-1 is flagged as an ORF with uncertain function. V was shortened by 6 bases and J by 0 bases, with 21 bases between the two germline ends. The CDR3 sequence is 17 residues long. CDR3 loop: CASSQVFRQESSYEQYF. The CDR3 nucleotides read TGCGCCAGCAGCCAAGTGTTTCGACAGGAGAGCTCCTACGAGCAGTACTTC.

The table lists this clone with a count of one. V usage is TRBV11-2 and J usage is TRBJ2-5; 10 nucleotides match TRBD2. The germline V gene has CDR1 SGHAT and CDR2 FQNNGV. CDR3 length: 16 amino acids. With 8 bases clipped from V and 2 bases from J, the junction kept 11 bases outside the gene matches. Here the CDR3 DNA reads TGTGCCAGCGTTTGGTCTAGCGGGAGTAGGCAAGAGACCCAGTACTTC. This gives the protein CASVWSSGSRQETQYF.

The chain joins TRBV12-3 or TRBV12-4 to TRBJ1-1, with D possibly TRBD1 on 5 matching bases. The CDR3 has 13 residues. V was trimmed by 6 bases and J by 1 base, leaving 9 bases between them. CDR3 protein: CASSFQGNTEAFF. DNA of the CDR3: TGTGCCAGCAGCTTCCAGGGGAACACTGAAGCTTTCTTT.

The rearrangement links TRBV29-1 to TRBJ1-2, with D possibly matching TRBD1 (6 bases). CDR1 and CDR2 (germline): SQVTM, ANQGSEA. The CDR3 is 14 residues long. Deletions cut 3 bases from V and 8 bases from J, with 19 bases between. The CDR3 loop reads CSVDRAGASGGYTF. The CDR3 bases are TGCAGCGTTGATAGGGCAGGGGCCTCGGGGGGCTACACCTTC. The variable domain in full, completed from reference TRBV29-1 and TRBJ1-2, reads SAVISQKPSRDICQRGTSLTIQCQVDSQVTMMFWYRQQPGQSLTLIATANQGSEATYESGFVIDKFPISRPNLTFSTLTVSNMSPEDSSIYLCSVDRAGASGGYTFGSGTRLTVV.

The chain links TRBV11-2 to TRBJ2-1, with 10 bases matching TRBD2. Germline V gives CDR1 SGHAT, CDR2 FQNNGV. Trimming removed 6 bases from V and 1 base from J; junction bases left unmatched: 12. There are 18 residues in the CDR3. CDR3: CASSRTSSGGGSYNEQFF. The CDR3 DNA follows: TGTGCCAGCAGTAGAACTTCTAGCGGGGGTGGTTCCTACAATGAGCAGTTCTTC.

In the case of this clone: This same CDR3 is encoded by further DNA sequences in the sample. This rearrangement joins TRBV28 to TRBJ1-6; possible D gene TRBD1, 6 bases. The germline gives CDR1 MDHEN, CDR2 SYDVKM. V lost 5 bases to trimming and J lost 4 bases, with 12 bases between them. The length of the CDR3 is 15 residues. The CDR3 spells CASSPGQSYNSPLHF. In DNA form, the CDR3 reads TGTGCCAGCAGTCCCGGACAGAGTTATAATTCACCCCTCCACTTT.

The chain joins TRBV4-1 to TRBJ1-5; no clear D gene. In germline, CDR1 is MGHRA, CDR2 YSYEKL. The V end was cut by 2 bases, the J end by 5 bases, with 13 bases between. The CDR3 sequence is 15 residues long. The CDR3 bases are TGCGCCAGCAGCCAAAGGGCGAAGGGAGATCAGCCCCAGCATTTT. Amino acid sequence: CASSQRAKGDQPQHF.